This T cell receptor beta chain was captured by sequencing in a study of Ad26.COV2.S vaccination and SARS-CoV-2 variants. The germline V gene encodes CDR1 ENHRY and CDR2 SYGVKD. The CDR3 has 14 residues. V lost 4 bases and J lost 4, with 12 bases in between. As for treatment: some 20 received Ad26.COV2.S at low or high dose, single or two shots; 5 received placebo; per-sample allocation not given. All samples were drawn on day 63, counting from the first vaccine or placebo injection. This adult donor, from Boston, was 18-55 years old. As its vector, the vaccine had Ad26, which expressed Wuhan-strain SARS-CoV-2 spike. Sequencing used immunoSEQ multiplex PCR; TCRdb keeps in-frame clones, though not all of them. The sample holds fewer than 800,000 clones, about 90% seen once.

The source was peripheral blood, collected in a trial of Ad26.COV2.S vaccine versus placebo. The rearrangement joins TRBV10-3 to TRBJ2-3; D tentatively fits TRBD1 or TRBD2 (6 bases each). The sequence was obtained from a person aged 18 to 65 who received the Ad26.COV2.S COVID-19 vaccine or a placebo. DNA of the CDR3: TGTGCCATCAGTGGGGGGGCTAGCGCAGATACGCAGTATTTT. Its translation is CAISGGASADTQYF.